The next 3 T cell receptor beta chains were all read from a single sample in a study of blood T cells in healthy people across ages. Sample-barcoded 5' priming and a J-beta primer mix drove a second PCR of about 6 to 12 cycles. TCRdb re-derived calls from the 5' RACE reads in MiXCR, one entry per CDR3 protein. The sample lists some 760,000 distinct CDR3 sequences, 25% occurring once. These data were also filed under a second study, of T cells of mothers and their children.

The sequenced material came from blood. Source of these receptors: a boy younger than 18 in good health.

A few counts support this clonotype. DNA for the CDR3: TGTGCCAGCAGCACACAGGGACTCGTGAACACTGAAGCTTTCTTT. Encoded protein: CASSTQGLVNTEAFF. The rearrangement joins TRBV7-2 to TRBJ1-1; possibly TRBD1 for D (6 bases). CDR3 length: 15 amino acids. V lost 5 bases, J lost 0 bases, and 13 bases lay in between. From germline, CDR1 is SGHTA and CDR2 FQGNSA. Filled out from reference TRBV7-2 and TRBJ1-1, the complete variable domain reads GAGVSQSPSNKVTEKGKDVELRCDPISGHTALYWYRQSLGQGLEFLIYFQGNSAPDKSGLPSDRFSAERTGGSVSTLTIQRTQQEDSAVYLCASSTQGLVNTEAFFGQGTRLTVV.

This chain uses TRBV7-2 with TRBJ2-1; tentative D call: TRBD1 (5 bases). Per germline, CDR1 SGHTA and CDR2 FQGNSA. The CDR3 length is 12 residues. V lost 6 bases and J 11 bases, leaving 14 bases between the germline ends. The CDR3 nucleotides are TGTGCCAGCAGTATCAATCAGGGCAAGCAGTTCTTC. Translating gives CASSINQGKQFF. Looking up the rest from reference TRBV7-2 and TRBJ2-1 gives the full variable domain: GAGVSQSPSNKVTEKGKDVELRCDPISGHTALYWYRQSLGQGLEFLIYFQGNSAPDKSGLPSDRFSAERTGGSVSTLTIQRTQQEDSAVYLCASSINQGKQFFGPGTRLTVL.

Concerning this clonotype itself: One junction end disagrees with the germline gene, perhaps due to a read error. V is TRBV7-2 and J is TRBJ1-4; tentative D call: TRBD1 (6 bases). The CDR3 is 13 amino acids. The germline gives CDR1 SGHTA, CDR2 FQGNSA. The CDR3 loop is CACSGDTLQKLFF. CDR3 bases: TGTGCCTGCAGCGGGGACACTCTGCAAAAACTGTTTTTT.